The table lists the clone carrying this T cell receptor (beta chain) with a count of one. This sample is drawn from a study of control samples from healthy donors and cancer patients. Per the germline V gene, CDR1 is MGHRA and CDR2 is YSYEKL. V dropped 0 bases and J dropped 4 bases, with 18 bases sitting between them. CDR3 length equals 17 residues. Clones were read by immunoSEQ multiplex PCR, and TCRdb kept only the in-frame ones, dropping some. The sample has 50,000 to 70,000 clones, approximately 91% seen once. Sequencing was done on a sample of blood. The TCR comes from a middle-aged man in good health. The chain couples TRBV4-1 to TRBJ2-5, with D possibly matching TRBD1 (5 bases). CDR3 sequence (DNA): TGCGCCAGCAGCCAAGACGAGCCTCGGACAACCCCAGAGACCCAGTACTTC. Its protein is CASSQDEPRTTPETQYF.